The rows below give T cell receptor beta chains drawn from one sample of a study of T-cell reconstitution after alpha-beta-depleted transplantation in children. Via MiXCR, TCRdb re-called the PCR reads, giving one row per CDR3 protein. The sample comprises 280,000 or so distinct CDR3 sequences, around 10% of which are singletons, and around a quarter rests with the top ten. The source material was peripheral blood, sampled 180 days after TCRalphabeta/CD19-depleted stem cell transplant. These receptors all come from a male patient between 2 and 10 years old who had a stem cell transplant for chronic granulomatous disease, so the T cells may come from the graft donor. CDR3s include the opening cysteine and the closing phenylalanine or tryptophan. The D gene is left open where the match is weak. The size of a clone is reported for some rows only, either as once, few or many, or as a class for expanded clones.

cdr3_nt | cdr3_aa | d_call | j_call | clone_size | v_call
TGTGCCAGCAGAACACTCCGTGAGGACAGGGGTTATGGCTACACCTTC | CASRTLREDRGYGYTF | TRBD1 | TRBJ1-2 | many | TRBV6-1
TGCAGTGCTAGTTTAGATACGCAGTATTTT | CSASLDTQYF | . | TRBJ2-3 | many | TRBV20-1
TGTGCCAGCAGCTTAATCGCGGGAGTTGGTTCCTACAATGAGCAGTTCTTC | CASSLIAGVGSYNEQFF | TRBD2 | TRBJ2-1 | many | TRBV11-2
TGTGCCAGCAGCTGGATGAGGATCCGAAACACTGAAGCTTTCTTT | CASSWMRIRNTEAFF | . | TRBJ1-1 | many | TRBV13
TGTGCCAGCACTAGGACGACCCAGAATGAAAAACTGTTTTTT | CASTRTTQNEKLFF | . | TRBJ1-4 | . | TRBV19
TGCGCCAGCTCCGACAGGGCGAGCACTGAAGCTTTCTTT | CASSDRASTEAFF | TRBD1 | TRBJ1-1 | many | TRBV4-3
TGTGCCAGCAGCGCGGGACTAGCGGGAACCTATGAGCAGTTCTTC | CASSAGLAGTYEQFF | TRBD2 | TRBJ2-1 | many | TRBV7-2
TGTGCCACCTCAGGGAACAAGGGACGTGAGCAGTTCTTC | CATSGNKGREQFF | . | TRBJ2-1 | . | TRBV6-1
TGCAGTGCTAGACAGCGGAATGAGCAGTTCTTC | CSARQRNEQFF | . | TRBJ2-1 | many | TRBV20-1
TGTGCCAGCAGTCCCAACGGGTACAATGAGCAGTTCTTC | CASSPNGYNEQFF | . | TRBJ2-1 | many | TRBV12-3/TRBV12-4
TGTGCCAGCAGCGCAACCGGGACAGCCAACGAGCAGTACTTC | CASSATGTANEQYF | TRBD1 | TRBJ2-7 | many | TRBV5-4
TGCAGTGCGAGCCGCGGGGGGGCGGACGGGGAGCTGTTTTTT | CSASRGGADGELFF | TRBD2 | TRBJ2-2 | many | TRBV20-1
TGCGCCAGCAGCCAAGAGTTGTCCCAAGAGACCCAGTACTTC | CASSQELSQETQYF | . | TRBJ2-5 | many | TRBV4-3
TGTGCCAGCAGAGGGCCCCGGGACATACGACCCTGCACAGATACGCAGTATTTT | CASRGPRDIRPCTDTQYF | . | TRBJ2-3 | many | TRBV9
TGCGCCAGCAGGCGACTAGCGGGAGCCAGGGAGACCCAGTACTTC | CASRRLAGARETQYF | TRBD2 | TRBJ2-5 | many | TRBV5-1
TGCAGTGCTAGAGATGCTAGCGGGAGGGCCTACTACGAGCAGTACTTC | CSARDASGRAYYEQYF | TRBD2 | TRBJ2-7 | many | TRBV20-1
TGCAGTGCTAGTAGTCCGGGTTTGGGGAATTCACCCCTCCACTTT | CSASSPGLGNSPLHF | . | TRBJ1-6 | . | TRBV20-1
TGCGCCAGCAGCGGACAGGGTACGGGCGGCTACACCTTC | CASSGQGTGGYTF | TRBD1 | TRBJ1-2 | many | TRBV5-1
TGCAGCGTTCCTCGACAGGGATTTGGCAACACCGGGGAGCTGTTTTTT | CSVPRQGFGNTGELFF | TRBD1 | TRBJ2-2 | many | TRBV29-1
TGTGCCAGCAGCGGGCGGCGGGGTCCCTCCTACGAGCAGTACTTC | CASSGRRGPSYEQYF | . | TRBJ2-7 | many | TRBV7-2
TGTGCCAGCAGCTTAGGGGGGGCAGGCACAGATACGCAGTATTTT | CASSLGGAGTDTQYF | . | TRBJ2-3 | many | TRBV5-5
TGTGCCAGCAGTAAGAGAAGCGGGGGCTCCTACAATGAGCAGTTCTTC | CASSKRSGGSYNEQFF | TRBD2 | TRBJ2-1 | many | TRBV27
TGTGCCAGCAGTGAAGGGGGGGCTTTCAATCAGCCCCAGCATTTT | CASSEGGAFNQPQHF | . | TRBJ1-5 | many | TRBV25-1